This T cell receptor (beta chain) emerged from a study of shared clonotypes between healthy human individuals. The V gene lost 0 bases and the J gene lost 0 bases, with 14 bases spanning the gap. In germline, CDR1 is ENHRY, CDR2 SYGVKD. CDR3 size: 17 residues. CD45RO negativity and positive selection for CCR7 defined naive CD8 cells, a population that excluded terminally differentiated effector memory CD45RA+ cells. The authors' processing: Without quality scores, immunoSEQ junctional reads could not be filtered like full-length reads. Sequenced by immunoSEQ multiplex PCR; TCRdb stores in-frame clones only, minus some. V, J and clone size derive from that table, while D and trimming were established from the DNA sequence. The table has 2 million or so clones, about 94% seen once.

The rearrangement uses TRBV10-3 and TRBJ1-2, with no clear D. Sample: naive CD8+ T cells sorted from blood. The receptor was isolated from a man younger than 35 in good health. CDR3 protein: CAISESPRTEANYGYTF. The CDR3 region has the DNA TGTGCCATCAGTGAGTCGCCCAGGACCGAAGCTAACTATGGCTACACCTTC.